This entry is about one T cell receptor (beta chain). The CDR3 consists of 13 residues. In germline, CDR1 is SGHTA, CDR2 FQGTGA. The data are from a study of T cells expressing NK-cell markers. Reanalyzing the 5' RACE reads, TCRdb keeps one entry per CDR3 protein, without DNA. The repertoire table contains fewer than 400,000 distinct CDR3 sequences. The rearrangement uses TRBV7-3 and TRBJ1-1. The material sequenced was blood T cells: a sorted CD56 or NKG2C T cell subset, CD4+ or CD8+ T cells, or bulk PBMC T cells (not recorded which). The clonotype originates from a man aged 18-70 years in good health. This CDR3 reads CASSLWGMTEAFF.